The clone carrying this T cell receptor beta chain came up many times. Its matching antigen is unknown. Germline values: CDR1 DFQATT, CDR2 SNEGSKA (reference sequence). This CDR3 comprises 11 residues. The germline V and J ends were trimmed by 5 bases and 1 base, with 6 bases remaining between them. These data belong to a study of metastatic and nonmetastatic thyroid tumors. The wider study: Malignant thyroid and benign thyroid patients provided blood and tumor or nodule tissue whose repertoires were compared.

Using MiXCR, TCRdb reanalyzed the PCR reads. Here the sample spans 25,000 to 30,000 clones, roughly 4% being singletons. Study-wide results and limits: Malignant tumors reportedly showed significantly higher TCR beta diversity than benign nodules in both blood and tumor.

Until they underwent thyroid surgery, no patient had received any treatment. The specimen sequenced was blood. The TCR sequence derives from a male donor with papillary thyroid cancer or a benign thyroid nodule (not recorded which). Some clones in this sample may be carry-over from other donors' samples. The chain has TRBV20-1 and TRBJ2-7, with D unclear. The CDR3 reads CSADQSYEQYF. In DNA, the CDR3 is TGCAGTGCTGACCAATCCTACGAGCAGTACTTC.